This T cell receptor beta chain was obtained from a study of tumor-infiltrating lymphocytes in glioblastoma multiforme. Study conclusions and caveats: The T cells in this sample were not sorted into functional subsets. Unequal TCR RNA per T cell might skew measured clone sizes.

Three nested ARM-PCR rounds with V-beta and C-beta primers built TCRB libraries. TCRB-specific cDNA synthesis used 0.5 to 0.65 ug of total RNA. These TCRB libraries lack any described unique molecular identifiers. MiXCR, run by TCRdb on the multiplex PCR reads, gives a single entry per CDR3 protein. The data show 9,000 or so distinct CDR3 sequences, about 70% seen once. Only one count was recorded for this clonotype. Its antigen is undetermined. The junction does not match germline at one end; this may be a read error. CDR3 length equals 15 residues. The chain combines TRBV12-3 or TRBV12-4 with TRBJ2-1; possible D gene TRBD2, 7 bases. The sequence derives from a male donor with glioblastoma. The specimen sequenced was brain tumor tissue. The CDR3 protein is CDCVTLGGPENEQFF. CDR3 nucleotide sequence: TGTGACTGCGTTACCCTGGGGGGGCCGGAGAATGAGCAATTCTTC.